A selection of T cell receptor beta chains follows, all from one sample in a study of blood T cell repertoires in COVID-19. TCRdb keeps only in-frame clones here, not all; method: immunoSEQ multiplex PCR. The repertoire holds some 29,000 clones, with 80% to 90% as singletons. The material sequenced was peripheral blood. The receptors were sampled from a woman older than 75 with COVID-19, enrolled during active disease. The CDR3 runs from the conserved cysteine through the conserved F or W. A D gene is named only where the DNA matches it firmly. Where a row states a size, it is once, few, many or the class of an expanded clone; other rows omit it.

j_call d_call clone_size cdr3_length v_call cdr3_nt cdr3_aa
TRBJ1-5 TRBD1 NA 15 TRBV19 TGTGCCAGTAGTATAGGGGGACAGGGCAGTCAGCCCCAGCATTTT CASSIGGQGSQPQHF
TRBJ2-2 NA few 15 TRBV27 TGTGCCAGCAGTTCGTCACAGGGCGCCACCGGGGAGCTGTTTTTT CASSSSQGATGELFF
TRBJ1-2 NA NA 12 TRBV3-1/TRBV3-2 TGTGCCAGCAGCCTCGACAGGAGCGGCTACACCTTC CASSLDRSGYTF
TRBJ1-5 NA NA 13 TRBV19 TGTGCCAGTACCCGGACAGACCTCCAGCCCCAGCATTTT CASTRTDLQPQHF
TRBJ2-3 NA NA 16 TRBV5-4 TGTGCCAGCAGCCGACAGGAGTTGTATAGCACAGATACGCAGTATTTT CASSRQELYSTDTQYF
TRBJ1-5 NA NA 15 TRBV15 TGTGCCACCAGCAGATTTGGAGGGGGCAATCAGCCCCAGCATTTT CATSRFGGGNQPQHF
TRBJ2-3 NA NA 15 TRBV9 TGTGCCAGCAGCGTAGAAGTGGGGGGGCCACATACGCAGTATTTT CASSVEVGGPHTQYF
TRBJ2-5 TRBD2 NA 17 TRBV7-9 TGTGCCAGCAGCTTAGTGGCTAGCGGGGGGGCGACGGAGACCCAGTACTTC CASSLVASGGATETQYF
TRBJ2-3 TRBD1 NA 13 TRBV7-9 TGTGCCAGCAGCTTACGACAGGGCAAGGAGCAGTATTTT CASSLRQGKEQYF
TRBJ1-2 NA NA 11 TRBV7-2 TGTGCCAGCAGTCCCGAATACAGGTTTTCCTTC CASSPEYRFSF
TRBJ2-2 TRBD2 NA 15 TRBV5-4 TGTGCCAGCAGCCGGGGGGGGAGTACCCCCGGGGAGCTGTTTTTT CASSRGGSTPGELFF